Given below is one T cell receptor beta chain in context. Its antigen is unknown. The sample originates from a study of blood T cells in healthy people across ages. This CDR3 contains 13 residues. Germline V CDR1 and CDR2: MNHEY, SVGAGI. The V gene lost 6 bases and the J gene lost 7 bases, with 15 bases spanning the gap. PCR was performed a second time for 7 to 11 cycles using a sample-barcoded 5' primer and a J-beta primer mix. TCRdb re-called the 5' RACE reads through MiXCR, storing one row per CDR3 protein. The sample gives around 800,000 distinct CDR3 sequences, roughly 24% of which show up once; roughly 3.1% is in the top ten. Whole-study results and caveats: Diversity of TCR beta correlated strongly with naive T cell percentage.

This sample also belongs to another study, concerning T cells of mothers and their children. That paper states: In this cohort, donors were three healthy Caucasian mothers plus their six children. Each child gave 2.5 million to 3.5 million TCR beta CDR3 reads (each mother, over 9.5 million).

Sequenced: blood. The clonotype originates from a boy aged 10-17 years in good health. The V gene is TRBV6-5, the J gene TRBJ1-2, with D hard to call. The CDR3 loop reads CASRRGYVGGYTF. The CDR3 DNA is TGTGCCAGCAGACGGGGATATGTAGGTGGCTACACCTTC.